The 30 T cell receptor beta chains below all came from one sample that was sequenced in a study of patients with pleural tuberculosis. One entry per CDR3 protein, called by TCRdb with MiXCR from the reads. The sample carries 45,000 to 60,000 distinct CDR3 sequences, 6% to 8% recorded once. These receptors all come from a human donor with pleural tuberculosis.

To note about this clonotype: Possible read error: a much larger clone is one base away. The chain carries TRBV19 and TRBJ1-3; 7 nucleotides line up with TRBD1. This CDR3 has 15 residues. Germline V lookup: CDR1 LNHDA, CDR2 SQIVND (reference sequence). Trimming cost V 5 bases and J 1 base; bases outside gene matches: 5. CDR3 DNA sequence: TGTGCCAGTAGTGACAACAGGGGTTCTGGAAACACCATATATTTT. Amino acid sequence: CASSDNRGSGNTIYF.

The CDR3 DNA reads TGTGCCAGTAGGACTACCGGGATCACCGGGGAGCTGTTTTTT. This encodes CASRTTGITGELFF. The gene calls are TRBV19 and TRBJ2-2; D is perhaps TRBD2 (5 bases). CDR1 and CDR2 (germline): LNHDA, SQIVND (reference sequence). The CDR3 length is 14 residues. The germline V and J ends were trimmed by 6 bases and 4 bases, with 12 bases remaining between them.

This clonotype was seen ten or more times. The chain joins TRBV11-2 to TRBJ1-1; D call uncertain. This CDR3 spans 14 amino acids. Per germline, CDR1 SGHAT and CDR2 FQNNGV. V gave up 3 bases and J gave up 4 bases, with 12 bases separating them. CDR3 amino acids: CASSLDFSGTEAFF. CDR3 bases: TGTGCCAGCAGCTTGGATTTTTCCGGCACTGAAGCTTTCTTT.

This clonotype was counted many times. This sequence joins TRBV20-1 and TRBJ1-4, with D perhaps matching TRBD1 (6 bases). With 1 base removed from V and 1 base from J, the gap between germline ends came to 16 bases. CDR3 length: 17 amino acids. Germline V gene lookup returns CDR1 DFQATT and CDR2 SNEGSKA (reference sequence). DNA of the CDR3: TGCAGTGCTAGAGGCCCGGGACACCTAAAAACTAATGAAAAACTGTTTTTT. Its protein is CSARGPGHLKTNEKLFF.

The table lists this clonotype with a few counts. Here the CDR3 DNA reads TGTGCCAGCAGTTGGACACTCCGGGGGCATAATGAAAAACTGTTTTTT. Translating it yields CASSWTLRGHNEKLFF. V and J are TRBV12-3 or TRBV12-4 and TRBJ1-4; D perhaps matches TRBD1 (6 bases). The CDR3 has 16 residues. Trimming cost V 4 bases and J 4 bases, with 16 bases left between them.

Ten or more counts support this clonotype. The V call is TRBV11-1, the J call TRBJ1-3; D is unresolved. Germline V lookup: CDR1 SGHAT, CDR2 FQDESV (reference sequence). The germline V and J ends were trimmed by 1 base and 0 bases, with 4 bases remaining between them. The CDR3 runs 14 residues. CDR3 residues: CASSLGTSGNTIYF. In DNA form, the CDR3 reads TGTGCCAGCAGCTTAGGCACCTCTGGAAACACCATATATTTT.

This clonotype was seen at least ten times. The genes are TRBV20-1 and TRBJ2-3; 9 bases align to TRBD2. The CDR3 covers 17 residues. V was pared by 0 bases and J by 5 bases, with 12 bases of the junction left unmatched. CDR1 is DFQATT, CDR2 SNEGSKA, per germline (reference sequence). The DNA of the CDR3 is TGCAGTGCTAGAGACAGCATGGCGGGAGGGGACCAAGATACGCAGTATTTT. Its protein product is CSARDSMAGGDQDTQYF.

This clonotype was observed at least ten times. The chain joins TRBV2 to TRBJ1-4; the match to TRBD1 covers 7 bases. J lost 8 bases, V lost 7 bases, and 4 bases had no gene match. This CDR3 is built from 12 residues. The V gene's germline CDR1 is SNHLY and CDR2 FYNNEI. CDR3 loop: CASKPGGEKLFF. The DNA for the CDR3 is TGTGCCAGCAAGCCAGGGGGGGAAAAACTGTTTTTT. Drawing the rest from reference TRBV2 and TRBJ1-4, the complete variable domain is EPEVTQTPSHQVTQMGQEVILRCVPISNHLYFYWYRQILGQKVEFLVSFYNNEISEKSEIFDDQFSVERPDGSNFTLKIRSTKLEDSAMYFCASKPGGEKLFFGSGTQLSVL.

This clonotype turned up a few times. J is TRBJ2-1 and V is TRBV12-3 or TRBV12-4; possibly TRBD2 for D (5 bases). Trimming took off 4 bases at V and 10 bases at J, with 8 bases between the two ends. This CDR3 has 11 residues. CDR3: CASSWRVEQFF. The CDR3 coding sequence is TGTGCCAGCAGTTGGCGGGTGGAGCAGTTCTTC.

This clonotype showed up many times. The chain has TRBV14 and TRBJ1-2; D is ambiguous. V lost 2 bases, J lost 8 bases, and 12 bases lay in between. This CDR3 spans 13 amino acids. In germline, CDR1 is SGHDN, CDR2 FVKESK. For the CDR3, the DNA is TGTGCCAGCAGCCAAAATAAGGGTAACGGCTACACCTTC. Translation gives CASSQNKGNGYTF.

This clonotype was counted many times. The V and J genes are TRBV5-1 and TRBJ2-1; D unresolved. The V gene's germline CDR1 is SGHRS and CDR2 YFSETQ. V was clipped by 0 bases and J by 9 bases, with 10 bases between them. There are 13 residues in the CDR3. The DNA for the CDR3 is TGCGCCAGCAGCTTGGGGGGAATTTTTGAGCAGTTCTTC. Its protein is CASSLGGIFEQFF.

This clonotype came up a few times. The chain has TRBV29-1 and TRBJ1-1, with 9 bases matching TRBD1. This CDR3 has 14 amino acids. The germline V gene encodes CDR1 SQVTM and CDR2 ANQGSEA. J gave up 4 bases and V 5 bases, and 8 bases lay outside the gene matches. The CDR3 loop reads CSVPLTGGGTEAFF. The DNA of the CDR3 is TGCAGCGTTCCCCTAACAGGGGGCGGCACTGAAGCTTTCTTT.

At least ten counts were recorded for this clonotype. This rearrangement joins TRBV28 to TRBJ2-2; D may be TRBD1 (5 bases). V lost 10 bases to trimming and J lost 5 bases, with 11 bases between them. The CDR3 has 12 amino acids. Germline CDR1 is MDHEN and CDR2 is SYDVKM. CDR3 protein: CATRVSTGELFF. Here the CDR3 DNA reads TGTGCCACCAGGGTATCGACCGGGGAGCTGTTTTTT. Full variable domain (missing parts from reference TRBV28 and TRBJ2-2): DVKVTQSSRYLVKRTGEKVFLECVQDMDHENMFWYRQDPGLGLRLIYFSYDVKMKEKGDIPEGYSVSREKKERFSLILESASTNQTSMYLCATRVSTGELFFGEGSRLTVL.

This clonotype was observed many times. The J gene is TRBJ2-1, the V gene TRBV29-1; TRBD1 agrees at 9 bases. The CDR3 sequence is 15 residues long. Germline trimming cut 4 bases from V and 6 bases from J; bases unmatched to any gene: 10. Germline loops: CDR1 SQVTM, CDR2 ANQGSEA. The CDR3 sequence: CSVVPRTGAGNEQFF. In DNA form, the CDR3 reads TGCAGCGTTGTTCCCCGGACAGGGGCGGGCAATGAGCAGTTCTTC.

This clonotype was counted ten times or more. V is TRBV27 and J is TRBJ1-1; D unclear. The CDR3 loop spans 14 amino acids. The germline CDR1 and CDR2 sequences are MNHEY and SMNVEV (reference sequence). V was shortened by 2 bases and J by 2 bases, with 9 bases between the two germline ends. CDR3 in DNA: TGTGCCAGCAGTTTAAAAACAGTTAACACTGAAGCTTTCTTT. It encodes CASSLKTVNTEAFF.

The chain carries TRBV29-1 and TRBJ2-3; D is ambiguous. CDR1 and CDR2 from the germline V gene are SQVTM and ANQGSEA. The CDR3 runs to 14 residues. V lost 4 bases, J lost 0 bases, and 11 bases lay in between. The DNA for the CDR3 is TGCAGCGTTGCTTTAGCTACTAGCACAGATACGCAGTATTTT. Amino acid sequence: CSVALATSTDTQYF.

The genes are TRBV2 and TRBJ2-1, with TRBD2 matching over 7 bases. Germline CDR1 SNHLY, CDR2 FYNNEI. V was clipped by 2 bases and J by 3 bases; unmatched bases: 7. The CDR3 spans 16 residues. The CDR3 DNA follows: TGTGCCAGCAGTGAACAGCCGTGGGAGGGCTACAATGAGCAGTTCTTC. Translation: CASSEQPWEGYNEQFF.

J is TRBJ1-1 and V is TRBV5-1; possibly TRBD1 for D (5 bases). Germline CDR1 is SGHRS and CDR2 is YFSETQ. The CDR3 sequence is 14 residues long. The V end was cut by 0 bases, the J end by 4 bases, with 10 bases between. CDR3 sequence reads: CASSLAGGGTEAFF. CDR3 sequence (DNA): TGCGCCAGCAGCTTGGCCGGGGGGGGCACTGAAGCTTTCTTT.

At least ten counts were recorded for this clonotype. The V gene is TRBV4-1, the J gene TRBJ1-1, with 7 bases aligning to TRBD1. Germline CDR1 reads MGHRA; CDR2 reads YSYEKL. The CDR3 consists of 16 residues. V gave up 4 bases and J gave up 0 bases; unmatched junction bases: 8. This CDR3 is CASSPYPGQLNTEAFF. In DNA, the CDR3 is TGCGCCAGCAGCCCTTATCCGGGACAGCTGAACACTGAAGCTTTCTTT.

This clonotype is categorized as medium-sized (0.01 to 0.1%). The CDR3 DNA follows: TGTGCCAGCAGTTTAAACCGACAAGCGGGACGCTCGGTTGAGCAGTTCTTC. This codes for CASSLNRQAGRSVEQFF. This chain links TRBV12-3 or TRBV12-4 with TRBJ2-1, with TRBD2 matching over 7 bases. The CDR3 runs to 17 residues. Trimming removed 2 bases from V and 9 bases from J; junction bases left unmatched: 16.

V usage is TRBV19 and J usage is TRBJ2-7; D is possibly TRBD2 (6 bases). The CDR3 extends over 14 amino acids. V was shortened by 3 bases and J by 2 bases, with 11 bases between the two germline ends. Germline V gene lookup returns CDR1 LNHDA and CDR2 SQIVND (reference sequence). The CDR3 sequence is CASSITSWAYEQYF. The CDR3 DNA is TGTGCCAGTAGTATCACTAGCTGGGCCTACGAGCAGTACTTC.

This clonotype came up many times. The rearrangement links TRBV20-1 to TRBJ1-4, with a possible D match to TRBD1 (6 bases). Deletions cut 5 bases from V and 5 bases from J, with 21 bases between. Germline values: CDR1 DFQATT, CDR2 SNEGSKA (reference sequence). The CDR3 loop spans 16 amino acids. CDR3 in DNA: TGCAGTGCTCTTCCGCGGGGGGCAGGTGGGAATGAAAAACTGTTTTTT. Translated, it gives CSALPRGAGGNEKLFF.

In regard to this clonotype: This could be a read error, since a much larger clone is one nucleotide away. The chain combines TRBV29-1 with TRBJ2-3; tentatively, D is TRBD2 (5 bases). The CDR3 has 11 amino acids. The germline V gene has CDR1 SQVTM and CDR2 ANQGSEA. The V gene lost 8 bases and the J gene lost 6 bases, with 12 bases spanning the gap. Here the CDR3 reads CSLEARDTQYF. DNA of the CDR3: TGCAGCCTGGAGGCTCGGGATACGCAGTATTTT.

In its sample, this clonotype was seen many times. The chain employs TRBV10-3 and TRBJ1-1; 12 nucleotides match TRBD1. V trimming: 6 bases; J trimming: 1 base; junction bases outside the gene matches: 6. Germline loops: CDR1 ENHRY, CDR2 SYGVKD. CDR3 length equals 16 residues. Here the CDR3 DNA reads TGTGCCATCAGCCCCCGGGACAGGGGGCCGAACACTGAAGCTTTCTTT. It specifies CAISPRDRGPNTEAFF.

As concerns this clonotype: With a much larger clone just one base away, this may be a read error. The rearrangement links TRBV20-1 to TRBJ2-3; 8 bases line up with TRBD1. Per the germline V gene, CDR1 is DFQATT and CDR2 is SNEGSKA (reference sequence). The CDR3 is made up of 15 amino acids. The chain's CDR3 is CGAGLTGVSTDTQYF. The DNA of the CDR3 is TGCGGTGCTGGCCTGACAGGGGTTAGCACAGATACGCAGTATTTT.

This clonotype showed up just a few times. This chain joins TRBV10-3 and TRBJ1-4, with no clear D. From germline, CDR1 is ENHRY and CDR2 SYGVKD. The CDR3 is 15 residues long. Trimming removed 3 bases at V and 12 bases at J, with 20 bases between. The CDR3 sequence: CAISDQHGAGWQLFF. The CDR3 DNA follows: TGTGCCATCAGTGACCAACACGGTGCCGGGTGGCAACTGTTTTTT.

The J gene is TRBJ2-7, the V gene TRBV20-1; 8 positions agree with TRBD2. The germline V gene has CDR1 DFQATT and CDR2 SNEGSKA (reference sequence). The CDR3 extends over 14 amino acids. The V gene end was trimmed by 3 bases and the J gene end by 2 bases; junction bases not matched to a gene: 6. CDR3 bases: TGCAGTGCTAGGGTAGCGGGGTCGACCTACGAGCAGTACTTC. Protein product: CSARVAGSTYEQYF.

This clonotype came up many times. CDR3: CASKGGGSGRANEQFF. The CDR3 bases are TGTGCCAGCAAAGGGGGCGGTAGCGGGAGGGCCAATGAGCAGTTCTTC. The chain combines TRBV12-3 or TRBV12-4 with TRBJ2-1; 11 positions match TRBD2. The CDR3 contains 16 residues. V lost 7 bases and J lost 6; bases outside the gene matches: 11.

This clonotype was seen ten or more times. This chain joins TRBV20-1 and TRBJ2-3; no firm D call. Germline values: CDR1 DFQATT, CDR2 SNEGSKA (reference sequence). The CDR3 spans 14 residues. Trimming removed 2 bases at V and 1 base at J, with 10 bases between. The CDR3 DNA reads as TGCAGTGCTAGACCCCCGGGCGGCACAGATACGCAGTATTTT. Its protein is CSARPPGGTDTQYF.

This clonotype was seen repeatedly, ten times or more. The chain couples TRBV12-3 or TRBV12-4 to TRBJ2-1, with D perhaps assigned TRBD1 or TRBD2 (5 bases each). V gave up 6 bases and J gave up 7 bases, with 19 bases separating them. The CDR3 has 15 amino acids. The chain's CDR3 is CASSLDGTVKNEQFF. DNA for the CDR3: TGTGCCAGCAGCCTCGATGGGACGGTCAAAAATGAGCAGTTCTTC.